These 28 T cell receptor beta chains came from one sample sequenced in a study of cytomegalovirus exposure and HLA in healthy donors. Using immunoSEQ multiplex PCR, the repertoire was profiled, and TCRdb retains in-frame clones only, with some absent. The sample yields around 220,000 clones, 88% seen once. Material for sequencing was PBMCs. The receptors were sampled from a young woman in good health and CMV-seronegative.

V and J are TRBV28 and TRBJ1-3; D gene unclear. The CDR3 extends over 14 amino acids. V was cut by 5 bases and J by 0 bases, with 8 bases left in between. Germline V gene sequence: CDR1 MDHEN, CDR2 SYDVKM. CDR3 DNA: TGTGCCAGCAGTGCTCGGAGCTCTGGAAACACCATATATTTT. Encoded protein: CASSARSSGNTIYF.

The rearrangement joins TRBV7-2 to TRBJ1-1, with 7 bases matching TRBD1. This CDR3 spans 14 amino acids. The germline gives CDR1 SGHTA, CDR2 FQGNSA. The V and J ends lost 6 bases and 3 bases, in that order; junction bases with no gene match: 7. In DNA, the CDR3 is TGTGCCAGCAGAGTGACAGGGTTTTACACTGAAGCTTTCTTT. Residues: CASRVTGFYTEAFF.

The chain has TRBV5-4 and TRBJ2-7; 7 bases match TRBD1. The CDR3 consists of 14 residues. V shed 0 bases and J 0 bases; nucleotides not matched to a gene: 0. CDR1 and CDR2 (germline): SGHNT, YYREEE (reference sequence). Here the CDR3 reads CASSLGQGSYEQYF. CDR3 DNA sequence: TGTGCCAGCAGCTTGGGACAGGGCTCCTACGAGCAGTACTTC.

This clone appeared a single time. This rearrangement joins TRBV5-4 to TRBJ2-7; a weak D match, TRBD2 (6 bases). CDR3 length: 14 amino acids. Between the trimmed V and J ends, which lost 5 bases and 1 base, there was a span of 13 bases. The germline gives CDR1 SGHNT, CDR2 YYREEE (reference sequence). The chain's CDR3 is CASSFGTGSYEQYF. In DNA, the CDR3 is TGTGCCAGCAGTTTTGGGACTGGATCCTACGAGCAGTACTTC.

The chain recombines TRBV6-6 with TRBJ1-4, with 12 bases aligning to TRBD1. Unmatched junction bases numbered 7, after V lost 5 bases and J lost 6 bases. The CDR3 spans 16 residues. Germline V gene sequence: CDR1 MNHNY, CDR2 SVGAGI (reference sequence). In nucleotides, the CDR3 is TGTGCCAGCAGTATACGGGGACAGGGGGCGGATGAAAAACTGTTTTTT. This translates into CASSIRGQGADEKLFF.

The J gene is TRBJ2-7, the V gene TRBV5-1, with 7 bases aligning to TRBD2. Losses at the gene ends were 2 bases for V and 2 bases for J; bases not matched to a gene: 1. CDR3 length: 13 amino acids. Germline V gene sequence: CDR1 SGHRS, CDR2 YFSETQ. DNA for the CDR3: TGCGCCAGCAGCTTTAGCGGGCCCTACGAGCAGTACTTC. Protein product: CASSFSGPYEQYF.

This chain links TRBV19 with TRBJ2-1; D is perhaps TRBD2 (5 bases). The ends were cut back, 7 bases at V and 7 bases at J, with 26 bases in the middle. The CDR3 is 17 residues long. CDR1 is LNHDA, CDR2 SQIVND, per germline (reference sequence). CDR3 sequence: CASMLGRGPVRTNEQFF. CDR3 DNA sequence: TGTGCCAGTATGCTTGGGAGAGGGCCCGTTCGAACTAATGAGCAGTTCTTC.

V and J are TRBV9 and TRBJ2-1; 13 nucleotides align to TRBD2. With V trimmed by 3 bases and J by 8 bases, 8 bases remained unmatched. Germline CDR1 SGDLS, CDR2 YYNGEE. This CDR3 is 16 amino acids long. The CDR3: CASSGGTSGIVDEQFF. CDR3 in DNA: TGTGCCAGCAGCGGAGGGACTAGCGGGATTGTGGATGAGCAGTTCTTC.

V gene TRBV27 combines with J gene TRBJ2-5; TRBD2 agrees at 13 bases. J lost 4 bases, V lost 4 bases, and 6 bases had no gene match. CDR1 and CDR2 (germline): MNHEY, SMNVEV (reference sequence). This CDR3 is built from 16 residues. In nucleotides, the CDR3 is TGTGCCAGCAGTTCCCGGACTAGCGGGAGTAGAGAGACCCAGTACTTC. Amino acids: CASSSRTSGSRETQYF.

This chain links TRBV28 with TRBJ1-5, with D tentatively TRBD1 (5 bases). V lost 3 bases, J lost 5 bases, and 11 bases lay in between. This CDR3 region has 14 residues. CDR1 is MDHEN and CDR2 is SYDVKM in the germline V gene. For the CDR3, the DNA is TGTGCCAGCAGTTTGGGGCGGCGTGATCAGCCCCAGCATTTT. Protein sequence: CASSLGRRDQPQHF.

The chain uses TRBV5-6 and TRBJ2-7, with TRBD2 identical over 8 bases. The trim removed 3 bases at V and 2 bases at J, leaving 4 bases unmatched. Looked up from germline, CDR1 is SGHDT and CDR2 is YYEEEE. This CDR3 has 14 residues. CDR3 sequence reads: CASSSSGLAYEQYF. The CDR3 nucleotides read TGTGCCAGCAGCTCATCGGGACTAGCCTACGAGCAGTACTTC. Variable domain in full (rest from reference TRBV5-6 and TRBJ2-7): DAGVTQSPTHLIKTRGQQVTLRCSPKSGHDTVSWYQQALGQGPQFIFQYYEEEERQRGNFPDRFSGHQFPNYSSELNVNALLLGDSALYLCASSSSGLAYEQYFGPGTRLTVT.

The chain uses TRBV4-1 and TRBJ2-3, with 9 nucleotides matching TRBD1. Trimming took 0 bases from V and 4 from J; bases not matched to a gene: 11. CDR1 is MGHRA, CDR2 YSYEKL, per germline. This CDR3 has 18 residues. The CDR3 DNA is TGCGCCAGCAGCCAAGAGAGTTCCGGGACAGGGCTGTCAGATACGCAGTATTTT. Translation gives CASSQESSGTGLSDTQYF.

V gene TRBV27 combines with J gene TRBJ2-1; D is perhaps TRBD2 (6 bases). Trimming took off 2 bases at V and 7 bases at J, with 15 bases between the two ends. CDR3 length: 15 residues. From germline, CDR1 is MNHEY and CDR2 SMNVEV (reference sequence). The CDR3 spells CASSLRLGRMNEQFF. For the CDR3, the DNA is TGTGCCAGCAGTTTAAGACTAGGAAGGATGAATGAGCAGTTCTTC.

This sequence joins TRBV11-2 and TRBJ2-1, with 9 bases lining up with TRBD2. This CDR3 comprises 17 residues. CDR1 is SGHAT, CDR2 FQNNGV, per germline. The V and J ends lost 1 base and 4 bases, in that order; junction bases with no gene match: 8. The CDR3 DNA sequence: TGTGCCAGCAGCTTAGTCGGTGGGGCGGGGGGGTACAATGAGCAGTTCTTC. Translating it yields CASSLVGGAGGYNEQFF.

The J gene is TRBJ2-5, the V gene TRBV5-6; TRBD1 might be the D (5 bases). This CDR3 region has 15 residues. CDR1 and CDR2 (germline): SGHDT, YYEEEE. V lost 4 bases to trimming and J lost 9 bases, with 22 bases between them. CDR3 DNA: TGTGCCAGCAGCCAACTTCCTAGTGTGGTGGGGCCCCAGTACTTC. Its translation: CASSQLPSVVGPQYF.

The gene calls are TRBV4-2 and TRBJ2-7, with 10 bases lining up with TRBD2. Losses at the gene ends were 4 bases for V and 5 bases for J; bases not matched to a gene: 5. CDR1 LGHNA and CDR2 YNFKEQ come from the germline V gene. The CDR3 sequence is 14 residues long. CDR3 sequence: CASSLWTSGDEQYF. The CDR3 DNA is TGTGCCAGCAGCCTTTGGACTAGCGGCGACGAGCAGTACTTC.

This rearrangement joins TRBV18 to TRBJ1-2; a weak D match, TRBD1 (5 bases). The CDR3 is 13 amino acids. Germline V gene lookup returns CDR1 KGHSH and CDR2 LQKENI. V gave up 3 bases and J gave up 5 bases, with 10 bases separating them. CDR3 DNA sequence: TGTGCCAGCTCACCGACACAGGTTTATGGCTACACCTTC. This sequence encodes CASSPTQVYGYTF.

The chain employs TRBV19 and TRBJ2-5; 16 nucleotides match TRBD2. Germline CDR1 LNHDA, CDR2 SQIVND (reference sequence). V lost 9 bases, J lost 4 bases, and 14 bases stayed unmatched. The CDR3 is made up of 18 amino acids. The CDR3, as DNA: TGTGCCAGATTTGGGGAGGGACTAGCGGGAGGGAGCGGAGAGACCCAGTACTTC. It translates to CARFGEGLAGGSGETQYF.

The rearrangement links TRBV7-9 to TRBJ2-1; D perhaps matches TRBD2 (6 bases). Germline CDR1 and CDR2: SEHNR and FQNEAQ (reference sequence). The CDR3 covers 14 residues. V lost 2 bases to trimming and J lost 9 bases, with 14 bases between them. The CDR3 region has the DNA TGTGCCAGCAGCTTATCGGAGGGCCTTGTTGAGCAGTTCTTC. Translation: CASSLSEGLVEQFF.

The J gene is TRBJ2-7, the V gene TRBV2; TRBD2 matches 9 bases. With V trimmed by 4 bases and J by 3 bases, 13 bases remained unmatched. From germline, CDR1 is SNHLY and CDR2 FYNNEI. The CDR3 has 17 amino acids. The CDR3 reads CASSVPIRGSGSYEQYF. DNA of the CDR3: TGTGCCAGCAGTGTACCGATCAGGGGTAGCGGGAGCTACGAGCAGTACTTC.

The genes are TRBV4-1 and TRBJ2-1; 9 bases agree with TRBD1. CDR1 MGHRA and CDR2 YSYEKL come from the germline V gene. This CDR3 spans 18 amino acids. Trimming cost V 4 bases and J 0 bases; bases outside gene matches: 10. This chain's CDR3 is CASSLRGDRESSYNEQFF. For the CDR3, the DNA is TGCGCCAGCAGCCTCCGAGGGGACAGGGAGAGCTCCTACAATGAGCAGTTCTTC.

In DNA form, the CDR3 reads TGTGCCACCAGCAGAGAAGCGGGAGGGGTAAATGAGCAGTTCTTC. This gives the protein CATSREAGGVNEQFF. The rearrangement uses TRBV15 and TRBJ2-1; 10 nucleotides match TRBD2. There are 15 residues in the CDR3. V lost 0 bases to trimming and J lost 7 bases; unmatched junction nucleotides: 3. The germline CDR1 and CDR2 sequences are LNHNV and YYDKDF (reference sequence).

The V gene is TRBV4-3, the J gene TRBJ1-2; the D is unclear. Trimming shortened V by 1 base and J by 2 bases, and 8 bases separated the two germline ends. The length of the CDR3 is 14 residues. Germline CDR1 is LGHNA and CDR2 is YSLEER. The CDR3 region has the DNA TGCGCCAGCAGCCAAGTGCGCGGGAACTATGGCTACACCTTC. This encodes CASSQVRGNYGYTF.

The V and J genes are TRBV2 and TRBJ2-7; TRBD2 might be the D (6 bases). The CDR3 runs to 16 residues. Per the germline V gene, CDR1 is SNHLY and CDR2 is FYNNEI. Trimming pared 2 bases from V and 2 bases from J, leaving 16 bases between. CDR3 nucleotides: TGTGCCAGCAGTGAAATCTTAGGGACTGCCGCCTACGAGCAGTACTTC. Translating gives CASSEILGTAAYEQYF. Full variable domain (remainder filled in from reference TRBV2 and TRBJ2-7): EPEVTQTPSHQVTQMGQEVILRCVPISNHLYFYWYRQILGQKVEFLVSFYNNEISEKSEIFDDQFSVERPDGSNFTLKIRSTKLEDSAMYFCASSEILGTAAYEQYFGPGTRLTVT.

This clone was recorded once. This sequence joins TRBV11-2 and TRBJ2-7; D uncertain. Trimming cost V 1 base and J 0 bases, with 7 bases left between them. Germline loops: CDR1 SGHAT, CDR2 FQNNGV. CDR3 length: 14 amino acids. CDR3 loop: CASSLGLASYEQYF. In DNA, the CDR3 is TGTGCCAGCAGCTTAGGGCTGGCCTCCTACGAGCAGTACTTC.

This chain links TRBV5-1 with TRBJ2-7; 12 nucleotides match TRBD2. Germline values: CDR1 SGHRS, CDR2 YFSETQ. There are 17 residues in the CDR3. The V and J ends lost 0 bases and 4 bases, in that order; junction bases with no gene match: 8. The CDR3 spells CASSLGLAGAAEYEQYF. CDR3 bases: TGCGCCAGCAGCTTGGGACTAGCGGGAGCGGCCGAATACGAGCAGTACTTC.

The V and J genes are TRBV2 and TRBJ2-5; D is undetermined. Trimming took off 4 bases at V and 13 bases at J, with 13 bases between the two ends. Germline CDR1 is SNHLY and CDR2 is FYNNEI. The CDR3 covers 11 residues. DNA of the CDR3: TGTGCCAGCAGTGTTTCGCAGGCACGGTACTTC. Amino acids: CASSVSQARYF.

The J gene is TRBJ1-2, the V gene TRBV19; TRBD1 agrees at 7 bases. CDR1 and CDR2 from the germline V gene are LNHDA and SQIVND (reference sequence). J lost 5 bases, V lost 5 bases, and 8 bases had no gene match. There are 14 residues in the CDR3. The CDR3 spells CASSLRDRSYGYTF. The CDR3 DNA follows: TGTGCCAGTAGTTTGAGGGACAGATCTTATGGCTACACCTTC. The variable domain in full, completed from reference TRBV19 and TRBJ1-2, reads DGGITQSPKYLFRKEGQNVTLSCEQNLNHDAMYWYRQDPGQGLRLIYYSQIVNDFQKGDIAEGYSVSREKKESFPLTVTSAQKNPTAFYLCASSLRDRSYGYTFGSGTRLTVV.